The 28 T cell receptor beta chains below were found in one sample sequenced in a study of shared T cell receptors in the human thymus. Generated by immunoSEQ multiplex PCR, the TCRdb table keeps only in-frame clones and is missing some. Among 720,000 or so clones listed, around 85% were seen once. These data also formed part of another study, on human thymus T cells.

Sequencing used thymocytes. Receptors originate from a girl under three years old with a congenital heart defect.

The gene calls are TRBV2 and TRBJ1-5; no reliable D call. This CDR3 comprises 17 residues. V lost 2 bases to trimming and J lost 7 bases, with 21 bases between them. Germline V lookup: CDR1 SNHLY, CDR2 FYNNEI. The CDR3 loop is CASSELRRDSSRQPQHF. The CDR3 nucleotides read TGTGCCAGCAGTGAATTGCGGAGGGATTCATCTAGACAGCCCCAGCATTTT.

The V gene is TRBV14, the J gene TRBJ1-3, with D maybe TRBD1 (5 bases). Trimming removed 4 bases at V and 4 bases at J, with 23 bases between. Germline CDR1 SGHDN, CDR2 FVKESK. The length of the CDR3 is 18 residues. The CDR3 nucleotides are TGTGCCAGCAGCCCCTTGGGGGGGGAATTCCCATCCGGAAACACCATATATTTT. It specifies CASSPLGGEFPSGNTIYF.

The rearrangement links TRBV9 to TRBJ1-4; 7 bases fit TRBD1. The CDR3 loop spans 15 amino acids. The J segment lost 4 bases and the V segment lost 3 bases, leaving 6 bases of the junction unmatched. Germline V lookup: CDR1 SGDLS, CDR2 YYNGEE. The CDR3 bases are TGTGCCAGCAGCGCCCAGGGACAGCATAATGAAAAACTGTTTTTT. This codes for CASSAQGQHNEKLFF.

The J gene is TRBJ1-1, the V gene TRBV27, with 7 bases identical to TRBD1. CDR1 MNHEY and CDR2 SMNVEV come from the germline V gene (reference sequence). The CDR3 extends over 15 amino acids. Trimming cost V 5 bases and J 4 bases; bases outside gene matches: 10. The CDR3 region has the DNA TGTGCCAGCAGTACCAGTGATACAGGGGCCACTGAAGCTTTCTTT. This gives the protein CASSTSDTGATEAFF.

The genes are TRBV5-6 and TRBJ1-1, with D tentatively TRBD1 (5 bases). There are 16 residues in the CDR3. Trimming left V 0 bases short and J 1 base short, with 13 bases between. Per the germline V gene, CDR1 is SGHDT and CDR2 is YYEEEE. CDR3 amino acids: CASSLGFRQTNTEAFF. For the CDR3, the DNA is TGTGCCAGCAGCTTGGGGTTCCGACAGACGAACACTGAAGCTTTCTTT. The variable domain in full, with the rest retrieved from reference TRBV5-6 and TRBJ1-1, is DAGVTQSPTHLIKTRGQQVTLRCSPKSGHDTVSWYQQALGQGPQFIFQYYEEEERQRGNFPDRFSGHQFPNYSSELNVNALLLGDSALYLCASSLGFRQTNTEAFFGQGTRLTVV.

The chain carries TRBV4-3 and TRBJ2-5; the match to TRBD1 covers 7 bases. Trimming took 2 bases from V and 4 from J; bases not matched to a gene: 10. Germline values: CDR1 LGHNA, CDR2 YSLEER. The CDR3 sequence is 16 residues long. CDR3 region: CASSQIQQGSGETQYF. The CDR3 DNA reads TGCGCCAGCAGCCAAATACAACAGGGGTCCGGAGAGACCCAGTACTTC.

This chain joins TRBV7-9 and TRBJ2-7; 7 nucleotides align to TRBD1. Germline CDR1 is SEHNR and CDR2 is FQNEAQ (reference sequence). CDR3 size: 15 residues. V lost 2 bases and J lost 3; bases outside the gene matches: 7. The DNA for the CDR3 is TGTGCCAGCAGCTTATCACAGGGGATGTACTACGAGCAGTACTTC. This codes for CASSLSQGMYYEQYF. Full variable domain (rest looked up from reference TRBV7-9 and TRBJ2-7): DTGVSQNPRHKITKRGQNVTFRCDPISEHNRLYWYRQTLGQGPEFLTYFQNEAQLEKSRLLSDRFSAERPKGSFSTLEIQRTEQGDSAMYLCASSLSQGMYYEQYFGPGTRLTVT.

The chain recombines TRBV14 with TRBJ2-5, with TRBD2 identical over 9 bases. V lost 3 bases and J lost 2; bases outside the gene matches: 10. The V gene's germline CDR1 is SGHDN and CDR2 FVKESK. The CDR3 has 17 amino acids. The CDR3 protein is CASSHPWTSVGQETQYF. As DNA, the CDR3 is TGTGCCAGCAGCCACCCTTGGACTAGCGTCGGGCAAGAGACCCAGTACTTC.

This clone was counted a few times. The chain couples TRBV4-3 to TRBJ1-2; a weak D match, TRBD1 (6 bases). Germline loops: CDR1 LGHNA, CDR2 YSLEER. The CDR3 length is 16 residues. The germline V and J ends were trimmed by 4 bases and 0 bases, with 15 bases remaining between them. CDR3 in DNA: TGCGCCAGCAGCCCGATTCCGGGACATACTAACTATGGCTACACCTTC. It encodes CASSPIPGHTNYGYTF.

The V call is TRBV28, the J call TRBJ1-3, with D unclear. The V gene lost 7 bases and the J gene lost 0 bases, with 13 bases spanning the gap. The CDR3 is 15 amino acids. Per germline, CDR1 MDHEN and CDR2 SYDVKM. CDR3 amino acids: CASTIPRLSGNTIYF. The CDR3 DNA sequence: TGTGCCAGCACTATCCCCAGACTCTCTGGAAACACCATATATTTT. Supplemented by reference TRBV28 and TRBJ1-3, the full variable domain reads DVKVTQSSRYLVKRTGEKVFLECVQDMDHENMFWYRQDPGLGLRLIYFSYDVKMKEKGDIPEGYSVSREKKERFSLILESASTNQTSMYLCASTIPRLSGNTIYFGEGSWLTVV.

This clone was seen a handful of times. This chain uses TRBV28 with TRBJ2-7; possibly TRBD1 for D (6 bases). The CDR3 is 17 residues long. Germline CDR1 and CDR2: MDHEN and SYDVKM. Trimming removed 2 bases from V and 3 bases from J, with 20 bases in between. The chain's CDR3 is CASSLRVTRQGSYEQYF. In DNA, the CDR3 is TGTGCCAGCAGTTTACGCGTTACCCGCCAGGGGAGCTACGAGCAGTACTTC. Using reference TRBV28 and TRBJ2-7 for the parts outside the CDR3, the full variable domain is DVKVTQSSRYLVKRTGEKVFLECVQDMDHENMFWYRQDPGLGLRLIYFSYDVKMKEKGDIPEGYSVSREKKERFSLILESASTNQTSMYLCASSLRVTRQGSYEQYFGPGTRLTVT.

This chain uses TRBV5-1 with TRBJ2-7; tentatively, D is TRBD1 (6 bases). This CDR3 has 17 amino acids. The V gene lost 0 bases and the J gene lost 0 bases, with 16 bases spanning the gap. Germline CDR1 SGHRS, CDR2 YFSETQ. The CDR3 DNA reads TGCGCCAGCAGCTTGGCACCTACGGGACATGTCTCCTACGAGCAGTACTTC. Amino acids: CASSLAPTGHVSYEQYF.

The chain is built from TRBV4-1 and TRBJ1-2; the match to TRBD1 covers 7 bases. The J segment lost 13 bases and the V segment lost 4 bases, leaving 24 bases of the junction unmatched. The CDR3 has 17 residues. The germline V gene encodes CDR1 MGHRA and CDR2 YSYEKL. CDR3 sequence: CASSPSDWGAGCRGATF. CDR3 DNA: TGCGCCAGCAGCCCCTCAGACTGGGGGGCGGGGTGCAGGGGGGCCACCTTC.

The gene calls are TRBV5-6 and TRBJ2-7, with TRBD1 identical over 11 bases. Germline CDR1 and CDR2: SGHDT and YYEEEE. V dropped 4 bases and J dropped 2; count of bases not matched to a gene: 2. The CDR3 has 14 amino acids. CDR3 loop: CASSRGQGAYEQYF. In nucleotides, the CDR3 is TGTGCCAGCAGCAGGGGACAGGGGGCCTACGAGCAGTACTTC.

The chain employs TRBV25-1 and TRBJ2-3; D is uncertain. The CDR3 is 11 residues long. V was trimmed by 4 bases and J by 5 bases, leaving 4 bases between them. Germline assignment: CDR1 MGHDK and CDR2 SYGVNS. The CDR3 nucleotides are TGTGCCAGCAGTGTCGGAGATACGCAGTATTTT. This translates into CASSVGDTQYF.

The V gene is TRBV5-1, the J gene TRBJ1-1, with D possibly matching TRBD1 (5 bases). The germline V and J ends were trimmed by 5 bases and 3 bases, with 17 bases remaining between them. Per germline, CDR1 SGHRS and CDR2 YFSETQ. This CDR3 is built from 15 residues. DNA of the CDR3: TGCGCCAGCAGGATATTAGGGGATTTGGACACTGAAGCTTTCTTT. Residues: CASRILGDLDTEAFF.

J is TRBJ1-2 and V is TRBV18; 7 bases map to TRBD1. The length of the CDR3 is 14 residues. With 2 bases clipped from V and 5 bases from J, the junction kept 5 bases outside the gene matches. From germline, CDR1 is KGHSH and CDR2 LQKENI. The CDR3 is CASSPLRTGYGYTF. The CDR3 nucleotides are TGTGCCAGCTCACCATTGCGGACAGGTTATGGCTACACCTTC. The variable domain in full, completed from reference TRBV18 and TRBJ1-2, reads NAGVMQNPRHLVRRRGQEARLRCSPMKGHSHVYWYRQLPEEGLKFMVYLQKENIIDESGMPKERFSAEFPKEGPSILRIQQVVRGDSAAYFCASSPLRTGYGYTFGSGTRLTVV.

This chain joins TRBV6-6 and TRBJ2-5; D unresolved. The CDR3 extends over 13 amino acids. V was shortened by 6 bases and J by 7 bases, with 15 bases between the two germline ends. Per germline, CDR1 MNHNY and CDR2 SVGAGI (reference sequence). CDR3: CASSHKSSGTQYF. CDR3 bases: TGTGCCAGCAGCCACAAATCCTCAGGGACCCAGTACTTC.

For the CDR3, the DNA is TGTGCCAGCAGCTTAAGGGGAGCGGGCGAGCAGTACTTC. It translates to CASSLRGAGEQYF. This chain connects TRBV11-2 to TRBJ2-7, with D possibly being TRBD2 (6 bases). Germline CDR1 SGHAT, CDR2 FQNNGV. Trimming cost V 2 bases and J 6 bases, with 11 bases left between them. The CDR3 is 13 amino acids.

The chain couples TRBV7-9 to TRBJ1-3; D is unresolved. Germline CDR1 and CDR2: SEHNR and FQNEAQ (reference sequence). The CDR3 sequence is 12 residues long. Trimming stripped 8 bases from V and 4 bases from J, with 9 bases between. CDR3 DNA sequence: TGTGCCAGCCCCGGGAACGGAAACACCATATATTTT. It translates to CASPGNGNTIYF.

This clone was detected once. The V gene is TRBV6-1, the J gene TRBJ1-2; no firm D call. CDR1 is MNHNS and CDR2 is SASEGT in the germline V gene. V shed 6 bases and J shed 5 bases, with 10 bases lying between them. This CDR3 is 12 amino acids long. DNA of the CDR3: TGTGCCAGCAGCGTTGGGAGATATGGCTACACCTTC. Protein product: CASSVGRYGYTF.

The gene calls are TRBV4-2 and TRBJ2-3, with 7 nucleotides matching TRBD2. V dropped 1 base and J dropped 3; count of bases not matched to a gene: 13. The CDR3 contains 18 residues. Germline V gene lookup returns CDR1 LGHNA and CDR2 YNFKEQ. The CDR3 region is CASSQAPDSGGVTDTQYF. The CDR3 coding sequence is TGTGCCAGCAGCCAAGCCCCTGATAGTGGGGGGGTAACAGATACGCAGTATTTT.

The V call is TRBV7-6, the J call TRBJ2-6, with TRBD2 matching 12 bases. The germline CDR1 and CDR2 sequences are SGHVS and FNYEAQ. This CDR3 has 20 amino acids. V trimming: 1 base; J trimming: 2 bases; junction bases outside the gene matches: 9. The CDR3 reads CASSLGASGGAYPGANVLTF. CDR3 bases: TGTGCCAGCAGCTTAGGGGCTAGCGGGGGGGCCTATCCTGGGGCCAACGTCCTGACTTTC.

This CDR3 reads CASSVNGDREVLGNSPLHF. CDR3 DNA sequence: TGTGCCAGCAGCGTAAATGGGGACAGGGAGGTATTGGGGAATTCACCCCTCCACTTT. The gene calls are TRBV9 and TRBJ1-6, with 9 bases matching TRBD1. Germline CDR1 reads SGDLS; CDR2 reads YYNGEE. The CDR3 runs 19 residues. Losses at the gene ends were 1 base for V and 7 bases for J; bases not matched to a gene: 15.

V usage is TRBV19 and J usage is TRBJ1-5, with 10 bases identical to TRBD1. The CDR3 loop spans 19 amino acids. With 5 bases clipped from V and 1 base from J, the junction kept 14 bases outside the gene matches. In germline, CDR1 is LNHDA, CDR2 SQIVND (reference sequence). CDR3 sequence reads: CASSPRTGGVLSSNQPQHF. Written as DNA, the CDR3 is TGTGCCAGTAGTCCAAGGACAGGGGGGGTCCTATCAAGCAATCAGCCCCAGCATTTT.

Regarding this clone: Other DNA sequences within the sample encode an identical CDR3. The chain uses TRBV4-3 and TRBJ1-1; D ambiguous. Germline V gene data show CDR1 as LGHNA and CDR2 as YSLEER. The V gene lost 0 bases and the J gene lost 2 bases, with 10 bases spanning the gap. The CDR3 has 15 amino acids. For the CDR3, the DNA is TGCGCCAGCAGCCAAGATACCGGGGAAAACACTGAAGCTTTCTTT. Its translation: CASSQDTGENTEAFF.

This clone was detected a few times. This chain connects TRBV19 to TRBJ2-7; tentative D call: TRBD1 (5 bases). CDR3 size: 16 residues. Germline V gene data show CDR1 as LNHDA and CDR2 as SQIVND (reference sequence). V lost 5 bases and J 0 bases, leaving 17 bases between the germline ends. The CDR3 coding sequence is TGTGCCAGTAGTTCCAGGACAAACCCGAGCTCCTACGAGCAGTACTTC. Translated: CASSSRTNPSSYEQYF. Combining the CDR3 with reference TRBV19 and TRBJ2-7 gives the whole variable domain DGGITQSPKYLFRKEGQNVTLSCEQNLNHDAMYWYRQDPGQGLRLIYYSQIVNDFQKGDIAEGYSVSREKKESFPLTVTSAQKNPTAFYLCASSSRTNPSSYEQYFGPGTRLTVT.

The chain combines TRBV20-1 with TRBJ1-2; TRBD1 matches 7 bases. V shed 5 bases and J 7 bases; nucleotides not matched to a gene: 4. The CDR3 is made up of 11 amino acids. Germline V lookup: CDR1 DFQATT, CDR2 SNEGSKA (reference sequence). CDR3 residues: CSAEDRAGYTF. CDR3 sequence (DNA): TGCAGTGCTGAAGACAGGGCTGGCTACACCTTC.